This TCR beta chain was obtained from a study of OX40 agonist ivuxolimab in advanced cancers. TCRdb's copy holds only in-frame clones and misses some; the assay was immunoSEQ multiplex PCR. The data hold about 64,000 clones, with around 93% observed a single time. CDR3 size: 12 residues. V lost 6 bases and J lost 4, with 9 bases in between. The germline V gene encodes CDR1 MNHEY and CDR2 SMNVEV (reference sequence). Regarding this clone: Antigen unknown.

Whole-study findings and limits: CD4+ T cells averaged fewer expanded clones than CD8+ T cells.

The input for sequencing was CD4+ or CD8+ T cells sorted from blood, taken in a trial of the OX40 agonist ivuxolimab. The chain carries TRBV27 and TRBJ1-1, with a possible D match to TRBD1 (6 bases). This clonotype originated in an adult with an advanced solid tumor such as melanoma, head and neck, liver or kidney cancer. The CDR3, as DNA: TGTGCCAGCAGGACAGGAATCACTGAAGCTTTCTTT. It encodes CASRTGITEAFF.